This T cell receptor (beta chain) was recovered during a study of beta chain features in type 1 diabetes. Study-level results: In all four CD4+ subsets, TCRB CDR3 length was significantly, moderately reduced in type 1 diabetes. Sampled from patients, naive, central memory and Treg TCRB repertoires appeared more similar than those sampled from healthy donors.

The entirety of the isolated RNA underwent reverse transcription, so expressed TCRB transcripts were sequenced. Using immunoSEQ multiplex PCR, the repertoire was profiled, and TCRdb retains in-frame clones only, with some absent. The table records 150,000 to 200,000 clones, 7% to 9% of them present only once. This clone was found a few times. Its specificity is not known. The material sequenced was central memory CD4+ T cells from blood. This TCR was sampled from a man aged 18 to 29 with type 1 diabetes.

CDR3 in amino acids: CASSYTSGGAPFF. CDR3 sequence (DNA): TGTGCCAGCAGTTATACTAGCGGGGGGGCCCCGTTCTTC. The chain couples TRBV6-5 to TRBJ2-1, with 13 bases identical to TRBD2. Germline CDR1 MNHEY, CDR2 SVGAGI. With 3 bases clipped from V and 15 bases from J, the junction kept 5 bases outside the gene matches. The CDR3 is 13 amino acids.